The 20 T cell receptor beta chains listed next were all sequenced from one sample in a study of neoadjuvant anti-PD-1 for oral cavity cancer. TCRdb's copy holds only in-frame clones and misses some; the assay was immunoSEQ multiplex PCR. The data show roughly 9,600 clones, over 65% seen once. Time point given: after neoadjuvant nivolumab, at surgical resection. Sequences were derived from PBMCs, sampled after nivolumab (anti-PD-1) treatment. The receptors stem from a person between 40 and 79 years old with oral cavity squamous cell carcinoma.

This chain joins TRBV9 and TRBJ1-1; D is unclear. From germline, CDR1 is SGDLS and CDR2 YYNGEE. V was clipped by 1 base and J by 6 bases, with 13 bases between them. This CDR3 spans 14 amino acids. CDR3 region: CASSVSPHGAEAFF. DNA of the CDR3: TGTGCCAGCAGCGTATCTCCCCACGGGGCTGAAGCTTTCTTT.

The rearrangement uses TRBV6-1 and TRBJ1-1, with unresolved D. Germline CDR1 MNHNS, CDR2 SASEGT. The CDR3 has 13 residues. V was trimmed by 6 bases and J by 11 bases, leaving 19 bases between them. CDR3 nucleotides: TGTGCCAGCAGCCCCGGGCAGCTCATTAGGGCTTTCTTT. Translating it yields CASSPGQLIRAFF.

The V and J genes are TRBV29-1 and TRBJ2-7; unclear D gene. The CDR3 is made up of 12 amino acids. The germline V and J ends were trimmed by 7 bases and 3 bases, with 13 bases remaining between them. The V gene's germline CDR1 is SQVTM and CDR2 ANQGSEA. The CDR3 loop reads CSAEDPGYEQYF. DNA for the CDR3: TGCAGCGCTGAGGACCCCGGCTACGAGCAGTACTTC.

This clone was found a few times. The chain links TRBV10-3 to TRBJ1-3; unclear D gene. Germline CDR1 ENHRY, CDR2 SYGVKD. The CDR3 spans 13 residues. The ends were cut back, 6 bases at V and 4 bases at J, with 10 bases in the middle. The CDR3 sequence is CAIREASGNTIYF. As DNA, the CDR3 is TGTGCCATCAGAGAGGCATCCGGAAACACCATATATTTT.

This chain uses TRBV4-2 with TRBJ2-2; D is ambiguous. V was trimmed by 0 bases and J by 6 bases, leaving 11 bases between them. The CDR3 has 15 amino acids. Germline V gene lookup returns CDR1 LGHNA and CDR2 YNFKEQ. CDR3 residues: CASSQDQTWSGELFF. In DNA, the CDR3 is TGTGCCAGCAGCCAAGATCAAACCTGGTCCGGGGAGCTGTTTTTT.

This clone was seen a few times. V gene TRBV7-9 combines with J gene TRBJ1-6; the D is unclear. Deletions cut 4 bases from V and 7 bases from J, with 11 bases between. CDR3 length: 14 amino acids. Germline CDR1 reads SEHNR; CDR2 reads FQNEAQ (reference sequence). CDR3 sequence (DNA): TGTGCCAGCAGCTCACTTGCGGGAAATTCACCCCTCCACTTT. This gives the protein CASSSLAGNSPLHF. Together with reference TRBV7-9 and TRBJ1-6, the CDR3 gives the full variable domain: DTGVSQNPRHKITKRGQNVTFRCDPISEHNRLYWYRQTLGQGPEFLTYFQNEAQLEKSRLLSDRFSAERPKGSFSTLEIQRTEQGDSAMYLCASSSLAGNSPLHFGNGTRLTVT.

The sample holds a few counts of this clone. V gene TRBV13 combines with J gene TRBJ2-1, with 10 positions matching TRBD1. Trimming at V came to 5 bases and at J to 7 bases, leaving 11 bases not matched to a gene. CDR3 length: 16 residues. Germline V gene sequence: CDR1 PRHDT, CDR2 FYEKMQ (reference sequence). The CDR3 sequence is CASSPPTGGAGNEQFF. In DNA, the CDR3 is TGTGCCAGCAGCCCCCCGACAGGGGGCGCGGGGAATGAGCAGTTCTTC. Combining the CDR3 with reference TRBV13 and TRBJ2-1 gives the whole variable domain AAGVIQSPRHLIKEKRETATLKCYPIPRHDTVYWYQQGPGQDPQFLISFYEKMQSDKGSIPDRFSAQQFSDYHSELNMSSLELGDSALYFCASSPPTGGAGNEQFFGPGTRLTVL.

On this clone: The junction does not match germline at one end; this may be a read error. V is TRBV6-6 and J is TRBJ2-3; a possible D gene is TRBD1 (5 bases). The germline V gene encodes CDR1 MNHNY and CDR2 SVGAGI (reference sequence). This CDR3 has 15 residues. The CDR3 coding sequence is TGTGCCAGCAGTGACTCCGACAGAAGCACAGATACGCAGTATTTT. As protein: CASSDSDRSTDTQYF.

The chain carries TRBV2 and TRBJ1-3; unclear D gene. The germline CDR1 and CDR2 sequences are SNHLY and FYNNEI. The V and J ends lost 6 bases and 2 bases respectively, with 5 bases between them. CDR3 size: 12 residues. For the CDR3, the DNA is TGTGCCAGCAGGGTCCCTGGAAACACCATATATTTT. This encodes CASRVPGNTIYF. The full variable domain, rest sourced from reference TRBV2 and TRBJ1-3, is EPEVTQTPSHQVTQMGQEVILRCVPISNHLYFYWYRQILGQKVEFLVSFYNNEISEKSEIFDDQFSVERPDGSNFTLKIRSTKLEDSAMYFCASRVPGNTIYFGEGSWLTVV.

The V call is TRBV6-5, the J call TRBJ2-7; D may be TRBD1 (5 bases). CDR1 is MNHEY and CDR2 is SVGAGI in the germline V gene. V lost 4 bases to trimming and J lost 2 bases, with 12 bases between them. This CDR3 contains 14 residues. CDR3 sequence (DNA): TGTGCCAGCAGTTTTGGACATCGGACCTACGAGCAGTACTTC. It specifies CASSFGHRTYEQYF.

This clone appeared a few times. The V gene is TRBV9, the J gene TRBJ1-1; D may be TRBD1 (6 bases). The CDR3 covers 13 residues. CDR1 and CDR2 (germline): SGDLS, YYNGEE. Trimming removed 0 bases from V and 10 bases from J, with 13 bases in between. CDR3 region: CASSVDQGFPAFF. The CDR3, as DNA: TGTGCCAGCAGCGTAGACCAGGGGTTCCCAGCTTTCTTT.

The chain has TRBV18 and TRBJ1-4; 10 nucleotides line up with TRBD1. CDR3 size: 16 residues. V lost 1 base, J lost 8 bases, and 7 bases stayed unmatched. CDR1 KGHSH and CDR2 LQKENI come from the germline V gene. The CDR3 coding sequence is TGTGCCAGCTCACCACAACCCGGGACAGGGGACGAAAAACTGTTTTTT. The encoded protein is CASSPQPGTGDEKLFF.

The genes are TRBV27 and TRBJ2-5; a possible D gene is TRBD2 (6 bases). The CDR3 totals 13 residues. Per germline, CDR1 MNHEY and CDR2 SMNVEV (reference sequence). Trimming took 2 bases from V and 6 from J, leaving 10 bases between them. This CDR3 is CASSLELAQTQYF. Here the CDR3 DNA reads TGTGCCAGCAGTTTAGAACTAGCACAGACCCAGTACTTC.

The chain employs TRBV6-6 and TRBJ1-4; perhaps TRBD1 as D (6 bases). The CDR3 is 12 amino acids. The ends were cut back, 6 bases at V and 9 bases at J, with 11 bases in the middle. Germline V gene data show CDR1 as MNHNY and CDR2 as SVGAGI (reference sequence). The CDR3 coding sequence is TGTGCCAGCAGCCCCGGGACAAAAAAACTGTTTTTT. It yields the protein CASSPGTKKLFF.

The chain recombines TRBV5-1 with TRBJ2-7; TRBD1 agrees at 9 bases. Trimming took 4 bases from V and 5 from J; bases not matched to a gene: 7. Germline V gene data show CDR1 as SGHRS and CDR2 as YFSETQ. This CDR3 contains 14 residues. The CDR3 sequence is CASSTGTGIDEQYF. The CDR3 nucleotides are TGCGCCAGCAGCACCGGGACAGGGATCGACGAGCAGTACTTC.

V gene TRBV6-5 combines with J gene TRBJ2-1; 7 bases are a match to TRBD2. The CDR3 totals 13 residues. The V gene's germline CDR1 is MNHEY and CDR2 SVGAGI. V lost 7 bases to trimming and J lost 6 bases; unmatched junction nucleotides: 6. CDR3 nucleotide sequence: TGTGCCAGCACCCTGGGACTACGCAATGAGCAGTTCTTC. It codes for CASTLGLRNEQFF.

The chain links TRBV5-6 to TRBJ2-6; 7 positions match TRBD1. The CDR3 has 17 amino acids. Per germline, CDR1 SGHDT and CDR2 YYEEEE. The V and J ends lost 3 bases and 0 bases, in that order; junction bases with no gene match: 6. CDR3 in amino acids: CASSWGRGSSGANVLTF. In DNA, the CDR3 is TGTGCCAGCAGCTGGGGCAGGGGGAGCTCTGGGGCCAACGTCCTGACTTTC.

This clone has only a few counts. Here the CDR3 DNA reads TGCGCCAGCAGCCCCAGGCGGCGGGACTACGAGCAGTACTTC. Amino acid sequence: CASSPRRRDYEQYF. This rearrangement joins TRBV5-1 to TRBJ2-7, with a weak D call TRBD2 (6 bases). Trimming pared 4 bases from V and 3 bases from J, leaving 14 bases between. In germline, CDR1 is SGHRS, CDR2 YFSETQ. This CDR3 contains 14 residues.

V and J are TRBV7-9 and TRBJ1-4; D remains ambiguous. Trimming pared 1 base from V and 8 bases from J, leaving 11 bases between. The germline V gene has CDR1 SEHNR and CDR2 FQNEAQ (reference sequence). The CDR3 loop spans 14 amino acids. CDR3 region: CASSLEAGLEKLFF. CDR3 sequence (DNA): TGTGCCAGCAGCTTAGAGGCAGGATTAGAAAAACTGTTTTTT.

The DNA of the CDR3 is TGTGCCTACGCGGACAGGTCTGGGGCCAACGTCCTGACTTTC. It yields the protein CAYADRSGANVLTF. The gene calls are TRBV30 and TRBJ2-6, with 7 nucleotides matching TRBD1. The CDR3 spans 14 residues. Germline loops: CDR1 GTSNPN, CDR2 SVGIG (reference sequence). After removal of 7 bases from V and 1 base from J, the junction contained 4 bases not matched to a gene.